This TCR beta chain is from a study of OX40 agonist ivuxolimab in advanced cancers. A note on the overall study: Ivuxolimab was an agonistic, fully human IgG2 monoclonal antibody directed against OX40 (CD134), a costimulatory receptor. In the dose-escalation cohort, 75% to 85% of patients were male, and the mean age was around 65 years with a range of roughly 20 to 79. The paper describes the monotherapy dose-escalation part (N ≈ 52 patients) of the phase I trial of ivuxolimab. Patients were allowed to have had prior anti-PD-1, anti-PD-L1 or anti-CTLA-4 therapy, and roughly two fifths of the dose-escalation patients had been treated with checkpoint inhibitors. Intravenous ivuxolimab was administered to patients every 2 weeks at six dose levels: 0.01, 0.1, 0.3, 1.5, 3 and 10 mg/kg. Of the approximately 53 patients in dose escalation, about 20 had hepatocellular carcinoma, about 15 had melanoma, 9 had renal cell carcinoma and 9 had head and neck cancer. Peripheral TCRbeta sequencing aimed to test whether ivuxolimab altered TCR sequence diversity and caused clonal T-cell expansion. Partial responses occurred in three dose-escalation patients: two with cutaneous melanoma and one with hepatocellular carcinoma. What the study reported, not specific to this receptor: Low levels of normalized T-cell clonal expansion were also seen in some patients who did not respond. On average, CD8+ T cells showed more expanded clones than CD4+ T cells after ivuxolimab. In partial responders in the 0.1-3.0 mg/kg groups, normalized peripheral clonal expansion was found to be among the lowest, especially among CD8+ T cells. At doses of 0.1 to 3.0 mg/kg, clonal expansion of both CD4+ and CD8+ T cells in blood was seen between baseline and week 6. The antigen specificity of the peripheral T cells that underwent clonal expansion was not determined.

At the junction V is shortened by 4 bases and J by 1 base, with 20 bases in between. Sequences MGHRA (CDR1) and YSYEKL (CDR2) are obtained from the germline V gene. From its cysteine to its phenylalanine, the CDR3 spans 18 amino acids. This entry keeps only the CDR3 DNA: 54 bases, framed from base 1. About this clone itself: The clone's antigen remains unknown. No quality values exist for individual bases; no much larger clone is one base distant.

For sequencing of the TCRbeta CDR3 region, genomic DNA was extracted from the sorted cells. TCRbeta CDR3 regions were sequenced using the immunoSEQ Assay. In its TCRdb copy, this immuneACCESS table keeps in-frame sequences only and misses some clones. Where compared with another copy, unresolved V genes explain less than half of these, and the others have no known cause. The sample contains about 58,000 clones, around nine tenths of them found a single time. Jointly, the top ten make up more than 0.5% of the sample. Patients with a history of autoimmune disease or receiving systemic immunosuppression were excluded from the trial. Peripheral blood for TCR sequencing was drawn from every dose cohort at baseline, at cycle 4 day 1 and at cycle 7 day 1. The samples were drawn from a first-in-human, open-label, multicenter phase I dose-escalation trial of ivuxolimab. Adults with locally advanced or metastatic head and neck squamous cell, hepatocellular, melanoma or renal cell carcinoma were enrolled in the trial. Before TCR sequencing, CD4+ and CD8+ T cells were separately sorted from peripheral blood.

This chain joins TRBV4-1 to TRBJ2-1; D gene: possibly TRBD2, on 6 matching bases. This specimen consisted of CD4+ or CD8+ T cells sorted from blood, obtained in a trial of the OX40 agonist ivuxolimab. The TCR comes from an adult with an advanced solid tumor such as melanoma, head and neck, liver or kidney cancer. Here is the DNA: TGCGCCAGCAGCCTAGAGAGTTCCGGGACTCATTCCTACAATGAGCAGTTCTTC. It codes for CASSLESSGTHSYNEQFF.